This T cell receptor beta chain was profiled in a study of lymphopenia after photon versus proton radiotherapy. Findings and limits, study-wide: Relative stability marked proton patients; photon patients lost diversity and naive cells.

Generated by immunoSEQ multiplex PCR, the TCRdb table keeps only in-frame clones and is missing some. The repertoire holds about 29,000 clones, approximately 86% seen once, with about 50% in the top ten. Worth noting for this clone: Its antigen remains unknown.

The sample consisted of peripheral blood, taken from a patient treated with proton-based radiotherapy. The source of this sequence is a woman aged 55-70 years with cholangiocarcinoma. Some clones in this sample may be carry-over from other donors' samples.

Here the CDR3 DNA reads TGCAGCGTCGCGACAGAAATGGGGGACATTCAGTACTTC. Translation: CSVATEMGDIQYF. The V and J genes are TRBV29-1 and TRBJ2-4, with D perhaps being TRBD1 or TRBD2 (5 bases each). Trimming removed 6 bases at V and 8 bases at J, with 17 bases between. CDR3 length: 13 residues. The germline V gene encodes CDR1 SQVTM and CDR2 ANQGSEA.